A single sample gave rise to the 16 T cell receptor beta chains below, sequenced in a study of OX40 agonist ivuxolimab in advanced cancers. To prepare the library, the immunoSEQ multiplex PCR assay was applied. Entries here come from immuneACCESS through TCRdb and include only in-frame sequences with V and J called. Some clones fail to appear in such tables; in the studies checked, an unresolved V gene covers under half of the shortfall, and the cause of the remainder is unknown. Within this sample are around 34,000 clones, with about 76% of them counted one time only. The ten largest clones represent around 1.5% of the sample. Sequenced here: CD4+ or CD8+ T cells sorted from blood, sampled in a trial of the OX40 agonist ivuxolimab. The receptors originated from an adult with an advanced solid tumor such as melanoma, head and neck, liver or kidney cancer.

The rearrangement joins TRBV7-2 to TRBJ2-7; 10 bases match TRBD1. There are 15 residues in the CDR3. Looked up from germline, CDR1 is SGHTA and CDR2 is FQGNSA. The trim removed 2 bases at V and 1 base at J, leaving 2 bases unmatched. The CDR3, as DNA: TGTGCCAGCAGCTTAAGGACAGGGGGGTCCTACGAGCAGTACTTC. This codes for CASSLRTGGSYEQYF.

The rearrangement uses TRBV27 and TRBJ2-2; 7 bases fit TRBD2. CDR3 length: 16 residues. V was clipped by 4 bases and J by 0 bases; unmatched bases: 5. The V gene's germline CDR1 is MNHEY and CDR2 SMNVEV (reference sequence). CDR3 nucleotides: TGTGCCAGCAGTTGGGGCGGGGGAGCGAACACCGGGGAGCTGTTTTTT. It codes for CASSWGGGANTGELFF.

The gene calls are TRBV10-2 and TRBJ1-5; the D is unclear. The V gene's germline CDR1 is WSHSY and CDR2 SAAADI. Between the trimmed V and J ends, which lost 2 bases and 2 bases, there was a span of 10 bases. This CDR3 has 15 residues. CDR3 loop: CASSEPETGNQPQHF. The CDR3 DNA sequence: TGCGCCAGCAGTGAGCCGGAAACGGGCAATCAGCCCCAGCATTTT.

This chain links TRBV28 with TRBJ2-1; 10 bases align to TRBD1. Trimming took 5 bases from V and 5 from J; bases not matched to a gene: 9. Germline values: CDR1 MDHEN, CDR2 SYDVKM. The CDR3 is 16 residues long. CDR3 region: CASSLPRTGGHNEQFF. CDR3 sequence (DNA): TGTGCCAGCAGTCTACCGAGGACAGGGGGACACAATGAGCAGTTCTTC.

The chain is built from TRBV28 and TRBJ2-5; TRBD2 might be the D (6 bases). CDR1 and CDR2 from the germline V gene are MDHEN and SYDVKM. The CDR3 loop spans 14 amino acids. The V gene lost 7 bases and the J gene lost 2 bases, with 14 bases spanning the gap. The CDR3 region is CASISAGRQETQYF. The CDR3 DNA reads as TGTGCCAGCATCTCAGCGGGTCGACAAGAGACCCAGTACTTC.

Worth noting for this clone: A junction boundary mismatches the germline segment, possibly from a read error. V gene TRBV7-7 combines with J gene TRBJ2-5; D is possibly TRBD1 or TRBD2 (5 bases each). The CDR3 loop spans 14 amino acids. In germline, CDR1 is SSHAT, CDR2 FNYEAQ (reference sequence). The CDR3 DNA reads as TGTGCTAGCAGCTTAGTAGGGGAGAGGGAGACCCAGTACTTC. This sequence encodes CASSLVGERETQYF.

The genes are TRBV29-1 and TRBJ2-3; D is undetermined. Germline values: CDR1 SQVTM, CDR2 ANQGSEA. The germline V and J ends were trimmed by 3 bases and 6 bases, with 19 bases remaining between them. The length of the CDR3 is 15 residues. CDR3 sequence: CSVDRPPSNTDTQYF. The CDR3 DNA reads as TGCAGCGTTGATAGGCCACCCTCGAACACGGATACGCAGTATTTT.

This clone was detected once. The DNA of the CDR3 is TGTGCCAGCAGCTTCGGAGAGGGCAATGAGCAGTTCTTC. Translated, it gives CASSFGEGNEQFF. The genes are TRBV7-2 and TRBJ2-1, with TRBD2 as a possible D gene (5 bases). Germline assignment: CDR1 SGHTA and CDR2 FQGNSA. The CDR3 loop spans 13 amino acids. Trimming removed 3 bases from V and 6 bases from J, with 9 bases in between.

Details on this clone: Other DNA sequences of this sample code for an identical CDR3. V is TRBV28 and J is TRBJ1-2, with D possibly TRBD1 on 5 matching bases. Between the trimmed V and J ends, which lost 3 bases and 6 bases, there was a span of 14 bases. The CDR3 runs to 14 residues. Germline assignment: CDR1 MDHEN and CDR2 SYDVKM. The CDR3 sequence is CASSLPGTGNGYTF. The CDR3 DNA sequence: TGTGCCAGCAGTTTGCCAGGGACGGGGAATGGCTACACCTTC.

CDR3 nucleotide sequence: TGCGCCAGCAGCTTGGACGGCTCTGGAAACACCATATATTTT. It is translated as CASSLDGSGNTIYF. V usage is TRBV5-1 and J usage is TRBJ1-3; no clear D gene. With 0 bases removed from V and 0 bases from J, the gap between germline ends came to 4 bases. The CDR3 sequence is 14 residues long. Germline assignment: CDR1 SGHRS and CDR2 YFSETQ.

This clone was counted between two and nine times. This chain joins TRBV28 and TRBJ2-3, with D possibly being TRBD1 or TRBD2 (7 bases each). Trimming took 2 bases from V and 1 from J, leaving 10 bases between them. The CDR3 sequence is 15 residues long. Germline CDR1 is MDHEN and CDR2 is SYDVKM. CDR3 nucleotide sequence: TGTGCCAGCAGTTTAGCAGGGGGGGGCACAGATACGCAGTATTTT. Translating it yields CASSLAGGGTDTQYF. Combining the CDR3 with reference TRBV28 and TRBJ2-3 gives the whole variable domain DVKVTQSSRYLVKRTGEKVFLECVQDMDHENMFWYRQDPGLGLRLIYFSYDVKMKEKGDIPEGYSVSREKKERFSLILESASTNQTSMYLCASSLAGGGTDTQYFGPGTRLTVL.

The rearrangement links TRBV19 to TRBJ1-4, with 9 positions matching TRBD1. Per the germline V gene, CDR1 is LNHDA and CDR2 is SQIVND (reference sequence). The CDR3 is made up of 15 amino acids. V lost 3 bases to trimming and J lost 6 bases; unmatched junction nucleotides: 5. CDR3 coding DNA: TGTGCCAGTAGTATCCCGGACAGGGGATATGAAAAACTGTTTTTT. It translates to CASSIPDRGYEKLFF.

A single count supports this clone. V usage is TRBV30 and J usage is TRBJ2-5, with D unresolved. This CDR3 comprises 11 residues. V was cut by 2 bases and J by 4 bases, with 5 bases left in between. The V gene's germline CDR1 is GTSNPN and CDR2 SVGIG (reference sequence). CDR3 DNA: TGTGCCTGGAGTACTTTAGAGACCCAGTACTTC. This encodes CAWSTLETQYF. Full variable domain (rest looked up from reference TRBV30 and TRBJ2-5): SQTIHQWPATLVQPVGSPLSLECTVEGTSNPNLYWYRQAAGRGLQLLFYSVGIGQISSEVPQNLSASRPQDRQFILSSKKLLLSDSGFYLCAWSTLETQYFGPGTRLLVL.

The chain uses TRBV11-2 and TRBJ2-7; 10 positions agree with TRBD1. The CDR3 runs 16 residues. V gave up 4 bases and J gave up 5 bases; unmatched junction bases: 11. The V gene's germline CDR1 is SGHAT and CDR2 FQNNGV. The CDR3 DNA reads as TGTGCCAGCAGCTCGTACCGGGACAGGGGTATGCACGAGCAGTACTTC. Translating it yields CASSSYRDRGMHEQYF.

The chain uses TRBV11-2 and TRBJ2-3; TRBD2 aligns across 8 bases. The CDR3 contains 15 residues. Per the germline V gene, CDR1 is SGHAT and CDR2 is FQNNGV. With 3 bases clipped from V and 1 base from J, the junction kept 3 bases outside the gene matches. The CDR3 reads CASSFLTSGTDTQYF. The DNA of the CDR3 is TGTGCCAGCAGCTTTCTGACTAGCGGCACAGATACGCAGTATTTT.

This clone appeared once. CDR3 nucleotides: TGTGCCAGCAGCTTAGATTGGCAGAGGCAGTACTTC. This translates into CASSLDWQRQYF. V is TRBV7-2 and J is TRBJ2-5; D unresolved. With 1 base removed from V and 11 bases from J, the gap between germline ends came to 11 bases. The length of the CDR3 is 12 residues. Germline assignment: CDR1 SGHTA and CDR2 FQGNSA.